This entry is about one T cell receptor (beta chain). What it binds is not known. Primers included in the PCR were 60 Vbeta and 13 Jbeta primers. Using immunoSEQ multiplex PCR, the repertoire was profiled, and TCRdb retains in-frame clones only, with some absent. The sample has 200,000 or so clones, about 88% seen once. This specimen belongs to a study of cytomegalovirus exposure and HLA in healthy donors. The study, taken as a whole, reports: The study labeled fewer than 200 TCR beta chains cytomegalovirus-associated. What a later analysis reportedly showed was that an Asian-associated ancestry cluster had fewer N-insertions than the approximately 700-donor mean. Most TCR sequences were rare, but some public TCRs occurred in many donors. The only immune exposure information that was available was CMV serostatus.

Looked up from germline, CDR1 is SGHTA and CDR2 is FQGNSA. The V and J ends lost 1 base and 0 bases, in that order; junction bases with no gene match: 1. The CDR3 runs 15 residues. Sequencing was carried out using PBMCs. The source of this sequence is a girl under two years old in good health and CMV-seronegative. This chain joins TRBV7-2 and TRBJ2-3; 7 positions match TRBD1. The CDR3 loop is CASSLDRGSTDTQYF. DNA of the CDR3: TGTGCCAGCAGCTTAGACAGGGGAAGCACAGATACGCAGTATTTT.